The 25 T cell receptor beta chains below all came from one sample that was sequenced in a study of PD-1 blockade in classical Hodgkin lymphoma. Only in-frame clones appear in the TCRdb table, and some are missing; sequencing was by immunoSEQ multiplex PCR. Of some 23,000 clones listed, over 85% are singletons. Described time point: newly diagnosed, previously untreated cHL patient sample. Sequenced: peripheral blood mononuclear cells (PBMCs). Receptors were obtained from a human donor with classical Hodgkin lymphoma.

J is TRBJ1-5 and V is TRBV15; D is perhaps TRBD1 (6 bases). The CDR3 has 15 residues. From germline, CDR1 is LNHNV and CDR2 YYDKDF (reference sequence). The V end was cut by 0 bases, the J end by 6 bases, with 12 bases between. The DNA for the CDR3 is TGTGCCACCAGCAGAGATAGGGGGGGACCTCAGCCCCAGCATTTT. This translates into CATSRDRGGPQPQHF.

This clone was seen only a few times. V usage is TRBV7-9 and J usage is TRBJ1-2; D is unclear. V gave up 5 bases and J gave up 5 bases, with 15 bases separating them. Germline lookup yields CDR1 SEHNR and CDR2 FQNEAQ (reference sequence). CDR3 size: 14 residues. CDR3 protein: CASSGLLGDYGYTF. The CDR3 nucleotides are TGTGCCAGCAGCGGCCTACTCGGGGATTATGGCTACACCTTC.

The chain carries TRBV29-1 and TRBJ1-1; 8 bases align to TRBD1. This CDR3 contains 14 residues. V was clipped by 6 bases and J by 0 bases; unmatched bases: 6. CDR1 and CDR2 from the germline V gene are SQVTM and ANQGSEA. This CDR3 is CSVGTGGMNTEAFF. The CDR3 DNA reads as TGCAGCGTCGGGACAGGAGGTATGAACACTGAAGCTTTCTTT.

The J gene is TRBJ1-1, the V gene TRBV5-1; D is undetermined. Germline V gene sequence: CDR1 SGHRS, CDR2 YFSETQ. The CDR3 contains 14 residues. V lost 2 bases to trimming and J lost 0 bases, with 8 bases between them. The CDR3 here is CASSLRSMNTEAFF. Here the CDR3 DNA reads TGCGCCAGCAGCTTAAGAAGCATGAACACTGAAGCTTTCTTT.

The chain couples TRBV6-5 to TRBJ1-1, with D possibly being TRBD1 (5 bases). The CDR3 has 11 amino acids. Germline assignment: CDR1 MNHEY and CDR2 SVGAGI. Trimming left V 6 bases short and J 7 bases short, with 9 bases between. CDR3 bases: TGTGCCAGCAGCCACCAGGGTGAAGCTTTCTTT. Translated: CASSHQGEAFF.

The chain recombines TRBV6-6 with TRBJ2-5; 9 positions agree with TRBD1. Germline-derived CDR1 and CDR2 are MNHNY and SVGAGI (reference sequence). V dropped 8 bases and J dropped 5; count of bases not matched to a gene: 6. There are 13 residues in the CDR3. The CDR3 DNA reads as TGTGCCAGCGCGACAGGGGGTGCGGAGACCCAGTACTTC. This sequence encodes CASATGGAETQYF.

This clone was counted between two and nine times. The chain recombines TRBV5-1 with TRBJ1-4, with 8 bases lining up with TRBD1. CDR3 length equals 14 residues. Germline V CDR1 and CDR2: SGHRS, YFSETQ. V dropped 0 bases and J dropped 5; count of bases not matched to a gene: 0. CDR3 residues: CASSLGTGNEKLFF. The CDR3 nucleotides read TGCGCCAGCAGCTTGGGGACAGGGAATGAAAAACTGTTTTTT.

The V gene is TRBV9, the J gene TRBJ2-1, with no clear D. Trimming cost V 0 bases and J 6 bases, with 13 bases left between them. Germline lookup yields CDR1 SGDLS and CDR2 YYNGEE. The CDR3 is 15 amino acids. This chain's CDR3 is CASSVEDSSSNEQFF. The CDR3 DNA sequence: TGTGCCAGCAGCGTAGAAGATTCGTCTTCCAATGAGCAGTTCTTC.

This clone was seen only once. This chain joins TRBV7-8 and TRBJ2-1; 9 bases map to TRBD1. The CDR3 totals 15 residues. V trimming: 5 bases; J trimming: 3 bases; junction bases outside the gene matches: 5. The germline V gene has CDR1 SGHVS and CDR2 FQNEAQ. The chain's CDR3 is CASSRDRVDYNEQFF. For the CDR3, the DNA is TGTGCCAGCAGCCGGGACAGGGTTGACTACAATGAGCAGTTCTTC.

The chain's CDR3 is CASSLAGANYGYTF. The CDR3 coding sequence is TGTGCCAGCAGCTTGGCCGGGGCCAACTATGGCTACACCTTC. This chain uses TRBV5-5 with TRBJ1-2, with TRBD1 as a possible D gene (5 bases). V shed 0 bases and J shed 2 bases, with 8 bases lying between them. From germline, CDR1 is SGHKS and CDR2 YYEKEE (reference sequence). The CDR3 covers 14 residues.

The chain employs TRBV6-1 and TRBJ2-5; D gene uncertain. There are 12 residues in the CDR3. V was cut by 4 bases and J by 5 bases, with 8 bases left in between. Germline CDR1 and CDR2: MNHNS and SASEGT. This CDR3 is CASSVNLETQYF. The CDR3 nucleotides are TGTGCCAGCAGTGTAAACTTGGAGACCCAGTACTTC.

The chain joins TRBV13 to TRBJ2-7, with 8 bases aligning to TRBD1. The germline V gene has CDR1 PRHDT and CDR2 FYEKMQ (reference sequence). The CDR3 contains 15 residues. V dropped 10 bases and J dropped 0; count of bases not matched to a gene: 11. The CDR3 spells CATRRRTGISYEQYF. CDR3 nucleotide sequence: TGTGCCACGCGGCGTAGGACAGGGATCTCCTACGAGCAGTACTTC.

V usage is TRBV5-1 and J usage is TRBJ2-7; TRBD1 might be the D (5 bases). Germline assignment: CDR1 SGHRS and CDR2 YFSETQ. There are 12 residues in the CDR3. Trimming left V 6 bases short and J 3 bases short, with 10 bases between. CDR3 in DNA: TGCGCCAGCACCGACAGCCACTACGAGCAGTACTTC. Translation gives CASTDSHYEQYF.

This chain uses TRBV5-4 with TRBJ1-2, with 8 bases that match TRBD1. Germline V gives CDR1 SGHNT, CDR2 YYREEE (reference sequence). The CDR3 runs 15 residues. V lost 3 bases, J lost 0 bases, and 4 bases stayed unmatched. This CDR3 is CASSSRDRPNYGYTF. CDR3 DNA: TGTGCCAGCAGCTCCCGGGACAGGCCTAACTATGGCTACACCTTC. Complete variable domain (other parts from reference TRBV5-4 and TRBJ1-2): ETGVTQSPTHLIKTRGQQVTLRCSSQSGHNTVSWYQQALGQGPQFIFQYYREEENGRGNFPPRFSGLQFPNYSSELNVNALELDDSALYLCASSSRDRPNYGYTFGSGTRLTVV.

The chain joins TRBV5-1 to TRBJ2-7, with TRBD2 matching over 11 bases. Per germline, CDR1 SGHRS and CDR2 YFSETQ. The CDR3 runs to 15 residues. After removal of 4 bases from V and 3 bases from J, the junction contained 6 bases not matched to a gene. The CDR3 is CASSPTGLAVYEQYF. CDR3 nucleotide sequence: TGCGCCAGCAGCCCCACGGGACTAGCGGTCTACGAGCAGTACTTC.

CDR3 residues: CASSLKQNTEAFF. The CDR3 nucleotides are TGTGCCAGCAGCTTGAAGCAGAACACTGAAGCTTTCTTT. The gene calls are TRBV5-4 and TRBJ1-1; D ambiguous. The CDR3 runs 13 residues. Germline CDR1 reads SGHNT; CDR2 reads YYREEE (reference sequence). V was cut by 1 base and J by 1 base, with 5 bases left in between. The full variable domain, its missing parts supplied by reference TRBV5-4 and TRBJ1-1, is ETGVTQSPTHLIKTRGQQVTLRCSSQSGHNTVSWYQQALGQGPQFIFQYYREEENGRGNFPPRFSGLQFPNYSSELNVNALELDDSALYLCASSLKQNTEAFFGQGTRLTVV.

The chain joins TRBV7-3 to TRBJ2-1; 11 bases agree with TRBD2. With V trimmed by 4 bases and J by 9 bases, 8 bases remained unmatched. This CDR3 is 15 amino acids long. Germline assignment: CDR1 SGHTA and CDR2 FQGTGA. The chain's CDR3 is CASSSLAGGPSEQFF. The CDR3 DNA is TGTGCCAGCAGCTCCTTAGCGGGGGGGCCAAGTGAGCAGTTCTTC.

As to this clone: Other DNA variants within this sample encode the same CDR3. The genes are TRBV5-1 and TRBJ2-7; D perhaps matches TRBD1 (5 bases). Looked up from germline, CDR1 is SGHRS and CDR2 is YFSETQ. The CDR3 totals 14 residues. V was shortened by 0 bases and J by 4 bases, with 11 bases between the two germline ends. CDR3 loop: CASSLAGRDYEQYF. CDR3 DNA: TGCGCCAGCAGCTTGGCCGGCAGGGATTACGAGCAGTACTTC. The full variable domain, completed using reference TRBV5-1 and TRBJ2-7, is KAGVTQTPRYLIKTRGQQVTLSCSPISGHRSVSWYQQTPGQGLQFLFEYFSETQRNKGNFPGRFSGRQFSNSRSEMNVSTLELGDSALYLCASSLAGRDYEQYFGPGTRLTVT.

The V and J genes are TRBV18 and TRBJ2-5, with D perhaps TRBD1 (5 bases). The ends were cut back, 1 base at V and 3 bases at J, with 6 bases in the middle. The CDR3 contains 13 residues. CDR1 is KGHSH, CDR2 LQKENI, per germline. The CDR3 region is CASSPLREETQYF. The CDR3 region has the DNA TGTGCCAGCTCACCACTCAGGGAAGAGACCCAGTACTTC.

The chain has TRBV2 and TRBJ2-7, with a weak D call TRBD2 (6 bases). CDR1 is SNHLY and CDR2 is FYNNEI in the germline V gene. Trimming left V 5 bases short and J 12 bases short, with 14 bases between. This CDR3 spans 11 amino acids. The CDR3 spells CASSQGGELYF. DNA of the CDR3: TGTGCCAGCAGTCAAGGAGGGGAACTGTACTTC.

This clone was detected only a few times. This sequence joins TRBV9 and TRBJ2-7; 8 positions match TRBD2. Per the germline V gene, CDR1 is SGDLS and CDR2 is YYNGEE. J lost 2 bases, V lost 1 base, and 8 bases had no gene match. The CDR3 is made up of 16 amino acids. The CDR3 reads CASSVQERGHPYEQYF. CDR3 nucleotide sequence: TGTGCCAGCAGCGTACAGGAGCGGGGGCACCCCTACGAGCAGTACTTC. Full variable domain (missing parts from reference TRBV9 and TRBJ2-7): DSGVTQTPKHLITATGQRVTLRCSPRSGDLSVYWYQQSLDQGLQFLIQYYNGEERAKGNILERFSAQQFPDLHSELNLSSLELGDSALYFCASSVQERGHPYEQYFGPGTRLTVT.

The chain carries TRBV27 and TRBJ2-7, with TRBD2 matching 16 bases. J gave up 7 bases and V 4 bases, and 4 bases lay outside the gene matches. The CDR3 length is 15 residues. The germline V gene encodes CDR1 MNHEY and CDR2 SMNVEV (reference sequence). DNA for the CDR3: TGTGCCAGCAGTTGGGGACTAGCGGGAGGGAGGGAGCAGTACTTC. Amino acid sequence: CASSWGLAGGREQYF.

The genes are TRBV5-6 and TRBJ2-1; D gene uncertain. Germline values: CDR1 SGHDT, CDR2 YYEEEE. The CDR3 length is 12 residues. V dropped 0 bases and J dropped 6 bases, with 4 bases sitting between them. CDR3 nucleotides: TGTGCCAGCAGCTTGGGACCCAATGAGCAGTTCTTC. Translated, it gives CASSLGPNEQFF.

The chain uses TRBV18 and TRBJ1-1, with unresolved D. CDR1 is KGHSH and CDR2 is LQKENI in the germline V gene. Deletions cut 3 bases from V and 1 base from J, with 9 bases between. The length of the CDR3 is 14 residues. For the CDR3, the DNA is TGTGCCAGCTCACCTCTCAGCGAGAACACTGAAGCTTTCTTT. Translated: CASSPLSENTEAFF. Based on the CDR3 plus reference TRBV18 and TRBJ1-1, the full variable domain is NAGVMQNPRHLVRRRGQEARLRCSPMKGHSHVYWYRQLPEEGLKFMVYLQKENIIDESGMPKERFSAEFPKEGPSILRIQQVVRGDSAAYFCASSPLSENTEAFFGQGTRLTVV.

The chain has TRBV2 and TRBJ2-1, with TRBD1 identical over 8 bases. The CDR3 consists of 15 residues. Germline CDR1 SNHLY, CDR2 FYNNEI. J gave up 5 bases and V 3 bases, and 6 bases lay outside the gene matches. CDR3 DNA sequence: TGTGCCAGCAGTGATTTCGGGACAGGAAACAATGAGCAGTTCTTC. Translation: CASSDFGTGNNEQFF.